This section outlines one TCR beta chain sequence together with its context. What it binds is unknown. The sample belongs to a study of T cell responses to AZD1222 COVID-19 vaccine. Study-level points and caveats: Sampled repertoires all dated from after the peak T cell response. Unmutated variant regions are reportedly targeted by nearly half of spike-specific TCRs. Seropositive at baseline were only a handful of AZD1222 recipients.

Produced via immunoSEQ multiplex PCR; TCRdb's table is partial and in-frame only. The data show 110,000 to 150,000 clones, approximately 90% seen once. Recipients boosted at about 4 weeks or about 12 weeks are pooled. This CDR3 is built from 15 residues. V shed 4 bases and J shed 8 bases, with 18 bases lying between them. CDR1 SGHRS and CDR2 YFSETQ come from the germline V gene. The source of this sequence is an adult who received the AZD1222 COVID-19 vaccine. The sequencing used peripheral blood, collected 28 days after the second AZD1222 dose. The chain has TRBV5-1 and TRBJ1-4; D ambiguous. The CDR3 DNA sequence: TGCGCCAGCAGCATAGACGCCCAGGTAGCCGAAAAACTGTTTTTT. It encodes CASSIDAQVAEKLFF.